The next 24 T cell receptor beta chains were all read from a single sample in a study of T-cell reconstitution after alpha-beta-depleted transplantation in children. It was with unique molecular identifiers that the TCRbeta library was prepared. TCRdb passed the PCR reads through MiXCR, listing each CDR3 protein once. Of 250,000 or so distinct CDR3 sequences listed, 8.2% were seen once; the top ten hold about 6.4%. Here the sequenced sample was PBMCs, mostly from graft donor cells, taken 180 days after TCRalphabeta/CD19-depleted stem cell transplant. These receptors all come from a male patient younger than 18 who had a stem cell transplant for acute lymphoblastic leukemia, so the T cells may come from the graft donor.

This clonotype has ten or more counts. This chain links TRBV10-3 with TRBJ2-1, with a tentative D call TRBD2 (6 bases). Deletions cut 6 bases from V and 4 bases from J, with 16 bases between. The CDR3 is made up of 15 amino acids. Germline-derived CDR1 and CDR2 are ENHRY and SYGVKD. The CDR3 DNA reads as TGTGCCATCAGCCGAGCTGGGGACTTGTACAATGAGCAGTTCTTC. It translates to CAISRAGDLYNEQFF.

There are many counts of this clonotype. The gene calls are TRBV6-4 and TRBJ1-2; TRBD1 aligns across 7 bases. Germline lookup yields CDR1 MRHNA and CDR2 SNTAGT. V lost 3 bases to trimming and J lost 8 bases; unmatched junction nucleotides: 9. This CDR3 spans 14 amino acids. As DNA, the CDR3 is TGTGCCAGCAGTGATCTCGAACAGGGGAACGGCTACACCTTC. Protein: CASSDLEQGNGYTF.

This clonotype was counted many times. The V call is TRBV7-9, the J call TRBJ2-2; D possibly corresponds to TRBD1 (6 bases). Trimming removed 5 bases at V and 5 bases at J, with 18 bases between. The CDR3 has 16 amino acids. Per the germline V gene, CDR1 is SEHNR and CDR2 is FQNEAQ (reference sequence). The CDR3 DNA reads as TGTGCCAGCAGCCCCCCAGGACAGTGGGGGACCGGGGAGCTGTTTTTT. It translates to CASSPPGQWGTGELFF. Drawing the rest from reference TRBV7-9 and TRBJ2-2, the complete variable domain is DTGVSQNPRHKITKRGQNVTFRCDPISEHNRLYWYRQTLGQGPEFLTYFQNEAQLEKSRLLSDRFSAERPKGSFSTLEIQRTEQGDSAMYLCASSPPGQWGTGELFFGEGSRLTVL.

This clonotype was counted many times. V is TRBV28 and J is TRBJ2-4; a possible D gene is TRBD2 (7 bases). The CDR3 is 13 amino acids. Trimming left V 3 bases short and J 7 bases short, with 10 bases between. Per germline, CDR1 MDHEN and CDR2 SYDVKM. CDR3: CASSFRGANIQYF. The CDR3 DNA reads as TGTGCCAGCAGTTTTCGGGGGGCGAACATTCAGTACTTC.

This rearrangement joins TRBV6-1 to TRBJ2-7; TRBD1 matches 7 bases. Germline V gene data show CDR1 as MNHNS and CDR2 as SASEGT. V lost 6 bases to trimming and J lost 4 bases; unmatched junction nucleotides: 9. This CDR3 has 14 amino acids. Here the CDR3 reads CASSPRAGGYEQYF. The CDR3 coding sequence is TGTGCCAGCAGCCCCCGGGCAGGGGGATACGAGCAGTACTTC.

The chain has TRBV5-4 and TRBJ2-2, with 9 positions matching TRBD2. This CDR3 comprises 15 residues. Germline CDR1 is SGHNT and CDR2 is YYREEE (reference sequence). J was trimmed by 7 bases and V by 4 bases; bases with no gene match: 8. DNA for the CDR3: TGTGCCAGCAGCACGGGACTAGCTTCCAACGGGGAGCTGTTTTTT. It is translated as CASSTGLASNGELFF.

This clonotype was seen repeatedly, ten times or more. The chain combines TRBV10-3 with TRBJ2-7; 8 bases match TRBD1. Germline CDR1 reads ENHRY; CDR2 reads SYGVKD. The CDR3 runs 14 residues. Losses at the gene ends were 4 bases for V and 2 bases for J; bases not matched to a gene: 4. The DNA for the CDR3 is TGTGCCATCAGTGGGACAGGGAACGCCTACGAGCAGTACTTC. Translation: CAISGTGNAYEQYF.

This clonotype was detected many times. V is TRBV27 and J is TRBJ2-7; TRBD2 matches at 8 bases. In germline, CDR1 is MNHEY, CDR2 SMNVEV (reference sequence). The V and J ends lost 6 bases and 3 bases, in that order; junction bases with no gene match: 7. The CDR3 length is 14 residues. Here the CDR3 reads CASSLAGLHYEQYF. As DNA, the CDR3 is TGTGCCAGCAGCTTAGCGGGACTGCACTACGAGCAGTACTTC.

This clonotype was recorded at least ten times. The chain employs TRBV4-3 and TRBJ2-4; weak D call: TRBD2 (5 bases). There are 13 residues in the CDR3. V shed 0 bases and J shed 9 bases, with 9 bases lying between them. Per the germline V gene, CDR1 is LGHNA and CDR2 is YSLEER. The CDR3 is CASSQDDRGIQYF. The DNA for the CDR3 is TGCGCCAGCAGCCAAGATGACCGGGGCATTCAGTACTTC.

Ten or more counts support this clonotype. CDR3 nucleotides: TGCGCCAGCAGCTTCGGTCTTACCAGCTCCTACGAGCAGTACTTC. This gives the protein CASSFGLTSSYEQYF. The rearrangement joins TRBV5-1 to TRBJ2-7; no definite D call. Deletions cut 2 bases from V and 0 bases from J, with 12 bases between. This CDR3 spans 15 amino acids. The germline gives CDR1 SGHRS, CDR2 YFSETQ.

A note on this clonotype: This may be a read error, as it is one base from a much larger clone. This chain connects TRBV20-1 to TRBJ2-7, with 11 bases matching TRBD2. Germline values: CDR1 DFQATT, CDR2 SNEGSKA (reference sequence). The length of the CDR3 is 15 residues. DNA for the CDR3: TGCAGTGCTAGAGATCGACTAGCGGGACCCTACAAGCAGTACTTC. It yields the protein CSARDRLAGPYKQYF.

This clonotype was recorded many times. V and J are TRBV7-8 and TRBJ2-3, with a possible D match to TRBD2 (7 bases). This CDR3 is 15 amino acids long. CDR1 and CDR2 (germline): SGHVS, FQNEAQ. The ends were cut back, 3 bases at V and 6 bases at J, with 16 bases in the middle. The CDR3 here is CASSFQGWGGDTQYF. CDR3 nucleotides: TGTGCCAGCAGCTTTCAGGGGTGGGGAGGGGATACGCAGTATTTT.

This clonotype was recorded many times. The CDR3 nucleotides are TGCAGCGTTGCCGCGGACCTGAGGGGAGATACGCAGTATTTT. It translates to CSVAADLRGDTQYF. V usage is TRBV29-1 and J usage is TRBJ2-3, with D perhaps given as TRBD1 or TRBD2 (5 bases each). The V and J ends lost 4 bases and 5 bases respectively, with 16 bases between them. Per germline, CDR1 SQVTM and CDR2 ANQGSEA. The CDR3 consists of 14 residues.

The rearrangement links TRBV5-1 to TRBJ2-7; tentatively, D is TRBD1 (6 bases). The length of the CDR3 is 14 residues. Germline V gene lookup returns CDR1 SGHRS and CDR2 YFSETQ. Trimming took off 1 base at V and 2 bases at J, with 10 bases between the two ends. Written as DNA, the CDR3 is TGCGCCAGCAGCTTGACAGGGCGAGCCTACGAGCAGTACTTC. It yields the protein CASSLTGRAYEQYF.

This clonotype showed up many times. V and J are TRBV4-2 and TRBJ2-7; D possibly corresponds to TRBD1 (5 bases). Trimming shortened V by 1 base and J by 2 bases, and 9 bases separated the two germline ends. This CDR3 has 14 amino acids. Germline assignment: CDR1 LGHNA and CDR2 YNFKEQ. DNA for the CDR3: TGTGCCAGCAGCCAAGGGTCAGGGCCCTACGAGCAGTACTTC. It codes for CASSQGSGPYEQYF.

This clonotype was counted many times. This sequence joins TRBV9 and TRBJ1-3; possibly TRBD1 for D (6 bases). This CDR3 is 16 amino acids long. Germline V lookup: CDR1 SGDLS, CDR2 YYNGEE. V lost 0 bases and J 3 bases, leaving 13 bases between the germline ends. CDR3 in amino acids: CASSVAQGSIGNTIYF. CDR3 nucleotide sequence: TGTGCCAGCAGCGTAGCGCAGGGGAGCATTGGAAACACCATATATTTT.

The rearrangement joins TRBV7-6 to TRBJ2-5; TRBD2 matches 10 bases. This CDR3 spans 18 amino acids. The ends lost 2 bases at V and 1 base at J; junction bases unmatched: 10. The V gene's germline CDR1 is SGHVS and CDR2 FNYEAQ. The DNA for the CDR3 is TGTGCCAGCAGCTTATTTAGGGCTAGCGGGGGCTTCCAAGAGACCCAGTACTTC. Amino acids: CASSLFRASGGFQETQYF.

This clonotype was seen at least ten times. This chain connects TRBV9 to TRBJ1-6; D perhaps matches TRBD1 (6 bases). The CDR3 extends over 14 amino acids. Germline loops: CDR1 SGDLS, CDR2 YYNGEE. V was shortened by 4 bases and J by 10 bases, with 15 bases between the two germline ends. CDR3 protein: CASSPGRGGSPLHF. The CDR3 region has the DNA TGTGCCAGCAGCCCGGGACGCGGGGGCTCACCCCTCCACTTT. The whole variable domain, remainder taken from reference TRBV9 and TRBJ1-6, is DSGVTQTPKHLITATGQRVTLRCSPRSGDLSVYWYQQSLDQGLQFLIQYYNGEERAKGNILERFSAQQFPDLHSELNLSSLELGDSALYFCASSPGRGGSPLHFGNGTRLTVT.

This clonotype was seen ten or more times. J is TRBJ1-5 and V is TRBV27; D call uncertain. Trimming took off 3 bases at V and 2 bases at J, with 14 bases between the two ends. The germline V gene encodes CDR1 MNHEY and CDR2 SMNVEV (reference sequence). This CDR3 has 16 residues. The CDR3 here is CASSLSGGGGNQPQHF. CDR3 nucleotides: TGTGCCAGCAGTTTGAGCGGAGGTGGTGGCAATCAGCCCCAGCATTTT.

J is TRBJ2-5 and V is TRBV6-2 or TRBV6-3; 10 bases match TRBD2. The CDR3 runs 14 residues. J lost 6 bases, V lost 4 bases, and 5 bases had no gene match. The germline V gene encodes CDR1 MNHEY and CDR2 SVGEGT. In nucleotides, the CDR3 is TGTGCCAGCAGTTCCGGGACTAGCGTGAAGACCCAGTACTTC. Its protein product is CASSSGTSVKTQYF.

The rearrangement uses TRBV4-3 and TRBJ1-2, with a tentative D call TRBD1 (5 bases). This CDR3 is 15 amino acids long. Deletions cut 1 base from V and 4 bases from J, with 13 bases between. Looked up from germline, CDR1 is LGHNA and CDR2 is YSLEER. The CDR3 DNA reads TGCGCCAGCAGCCAAGGGAGAGGGCAGGGCTATGGCTACACCTTC. Translation gives CASSQGRGQGYGYTF.

As for this clonotype: Being one base from a much bigger clone, this may be a read error. The V call is TRBV11-1, the J call TRBJ2-2, with D perhaps matching TRBD1 or TRBD2 (6 bases each). CDR1 is SGHAT and CDR2 is FQDESV in the germline V gene (reference sequence). Trimming removed 2 bases at V and 4 bases at J, with 23 bases between. The CDR3 loop spans 19 amino acids. The CDR3 protein is CASSLFVRGGGGTTGELFF. The DNA of the CDR3 is TGTGCCAGCAGCTTATTCGTCAGGGGAGGAGGCGGCACCACCGGGGAGCTGTTTTTT.

This clonotype was seen more than once but under ten times. CDR3 in amino acids: CSVGGRGTGELFF. The CDR3 region has the DNA TGCAGCGTTGGGGGGCGTGGGACCGGGGAGCTGTTTTTT. The chain recombines TRBV29-1 with TRBJ2-2, with a weak D call TRBD1 (6 bases). The CDR3 has 13 residues. The V gene lost 4 bases and the J gene lost 5 bases, with 11 bases spanning the gap. Germline CDR1 and CDR2: SQVTM and ANQGSEA.

This chain joins TRBV18 and TRBJ1-4, with D possibly matching TRBD1 (6 bases). The CDR3 is 14 amino acids. V was trimmed by 3 bases and J by 3 bases, leaving 8 bases between them. From germline, CDR1 is KGHSH and CDR2 LQKENI. The CDR3 region is CASSPDRSNEKLFF. The CDR3 DNA follows: TGTGCCAGCTCACCGGACAGATCTAATGAAAAACTGTTTTTT.